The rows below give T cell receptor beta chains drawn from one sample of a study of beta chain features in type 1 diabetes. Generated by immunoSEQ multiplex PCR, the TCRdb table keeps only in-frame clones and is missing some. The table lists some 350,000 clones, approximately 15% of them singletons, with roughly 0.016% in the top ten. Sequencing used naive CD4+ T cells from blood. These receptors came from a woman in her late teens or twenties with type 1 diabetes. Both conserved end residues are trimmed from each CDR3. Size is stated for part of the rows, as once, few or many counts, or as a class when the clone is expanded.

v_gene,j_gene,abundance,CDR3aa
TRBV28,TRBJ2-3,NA,ASRLSGTDTQY
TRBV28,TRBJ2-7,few,ASSSSGLAGVGQY
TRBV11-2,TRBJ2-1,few,ASSLGYTTYNEQF
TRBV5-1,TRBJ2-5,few,ASSFSGTRETQY
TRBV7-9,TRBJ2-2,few,ASSSLRLQGFTGELF
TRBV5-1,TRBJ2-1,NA,ASSKRTSDNEQF
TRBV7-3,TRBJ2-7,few,ASSLTKAGGSYEQY
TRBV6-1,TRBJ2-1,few,ASMGIAAGEEQF
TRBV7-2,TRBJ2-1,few,ASSRISSTSEF
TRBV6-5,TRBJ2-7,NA,ASSKQGYEQY
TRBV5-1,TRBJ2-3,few,ASSFGGSRTDTQY
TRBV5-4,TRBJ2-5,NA,ASRPGQGGQETQY
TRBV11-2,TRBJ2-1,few,ASRPLAGTSYNEQF
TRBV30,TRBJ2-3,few,AWSGLTNTDTQY
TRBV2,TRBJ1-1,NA,AGSYRENTEAF
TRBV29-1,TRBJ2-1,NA,SAKAGGDPGYEQF
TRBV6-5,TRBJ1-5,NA,ASSPRIYQPQH
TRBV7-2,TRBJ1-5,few,ASSSRQGYQPQH
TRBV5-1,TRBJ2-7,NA,ASSLIAGEAGEQY
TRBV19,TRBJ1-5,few,ASSFRQGAQPQH
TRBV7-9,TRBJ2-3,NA,ASSLAMGLAGADTQY
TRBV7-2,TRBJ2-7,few,ASSLRTGSVYEQY
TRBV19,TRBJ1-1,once,ASSISGSAVGTEAF
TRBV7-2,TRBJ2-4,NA,ASSRGGAGGNIQY
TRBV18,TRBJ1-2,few,ASSPGQGDYGYT
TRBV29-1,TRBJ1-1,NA,SVLTGLWTEAF
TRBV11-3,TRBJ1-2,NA,ASSRGRETGGYT
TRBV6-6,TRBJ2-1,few,ASSDRGSNEQF